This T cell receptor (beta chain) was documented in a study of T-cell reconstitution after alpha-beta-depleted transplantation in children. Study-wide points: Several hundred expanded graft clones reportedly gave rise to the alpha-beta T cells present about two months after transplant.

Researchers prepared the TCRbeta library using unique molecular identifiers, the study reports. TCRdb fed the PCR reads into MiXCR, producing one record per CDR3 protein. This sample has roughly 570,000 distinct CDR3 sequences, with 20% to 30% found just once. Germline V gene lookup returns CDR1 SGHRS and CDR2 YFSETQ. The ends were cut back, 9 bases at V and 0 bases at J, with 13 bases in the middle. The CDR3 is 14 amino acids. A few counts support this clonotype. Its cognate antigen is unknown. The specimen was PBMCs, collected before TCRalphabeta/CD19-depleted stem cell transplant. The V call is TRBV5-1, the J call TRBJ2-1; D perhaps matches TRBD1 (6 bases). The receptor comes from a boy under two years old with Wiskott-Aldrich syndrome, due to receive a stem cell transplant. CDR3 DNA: TGCGCCACCAAGAGGGACAACTCCTACAATGAGCAGTTCTTC. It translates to CATKRDNSYNEQFF.